This TCR beta chain appears in the sequencing data of a study of T cell responses to AZD1222 COVID-19 vaccine. Study context: Second doses that came at about 4 or about 12 weeks were put together.

Whole-study results and caveats: At baseline, just 5 or 6 AZD1222 recipients tested seropositive. Among vaccine-associated CD4 TCRs, coverage spanned spike, with dominance at 160-218 and 743-854. The peak T cell response came first, and repertoires were sampled only after it.

For this clone: What it binds is unknown.

Measured with immunoSEQ multiplex PCR; TCRdb has only the in-frame clones, and not every one. The sample contains roughly 100,000 clones, roughly 90% of which appear only once. This CDR3 spans 13 amino acids. Per germline, CDR1 SGHVT and CDR2 SQSDAQ. Trimming pared 6 bases from V and 0 bases from J, leaving 9 bases between. This clonotype was obtained from an adult in good health. This sequence joins TRBV7-4 and TRBJ2-7; no definite D call. The source was peripheral blood, collected on day 0 of AZD1222 vaccination. The CDR3: CASSHQNSYEQYF. As DNA, the CDR3 is TGTGCCAGCAGTCACCAGAACTCCTACGAGCAGTACTTC.